The sequence of this T cell receptor beta chain was determined in a study of shared clonotypes between healthy human individuals (dated by TCRdb to 2019 to 2021). With regard to the full study: The cohort included three men and two women between 18 and 49 years of age. Libraries were prepared and TCR repertoires were sequenced by different laboratories using diverse techniques, in order to increase sequencing depth and limit assay-specific biases. To estimate repertoire size and how much clonotypes are shared between individuals, the study performed deep sequencing of blood TCR repertoires from about five healthy adults. Per donor, leukapheresis produced somewhere between about 0.9 and 9.5 billion PBMCs. For each donor, CD4 naive and CD4 memory were each run on three plates, CD8 naive on two plates, and CD8 memory on one plate. Results and caveats for the whole study, not just this receptor: Pairwise subsampling led to the expectation that sequencing depth would affect the degree of clonotype sharing among donors. Sampling was limited to blood, and TCR repertoires in tissue likely differ from TCR repertoires in blood. The genetic and exposure-history diversity represented was limited by the small number of donors. Even with the large sequencing depth, rarefaction of the sorted-subset datasets indicated that sequencing was incomplete. Larger estimated clonotype richness was generally found for naive subsets than for memory subsets. When a handful of donors were compared, the shared fraction of clonotypes was 5% to 6.5% for naive CD4, about 4% for naive CD8, more than 2% for memory CD4, and approximately 0.4% for memory CD8. Higher generation probabilities were observed for clonotypes shared by all four sorted-subset donors than for non-shared clonotypes.

About this clone: The antigen it binds to is not known. No clone much larger than this one lies a single base away; base qualities are absent. Within the sample, other DNA sequences also encode this same CDR3.

TCR CDR3 regions were amplified from genomic DNA by multiplex PCR using the deep immunoSEQ assay. Extracted genomic DNA from each cell subset was distributed evenly across all wells of several immunoSEQ 96-well plates, and each plate was treated as a replicate. For sorted subsets, around 200 ng genomic DNA, equal to 30,000 to 35,000 T cell genomes, was loaded into each replicate PCR. Purified libraries were quantified with a Qubit 3.0 fluorometer, sized on a Bioanalyzer 2100, and re-quantified with the KAPA Library Quantification kit. Every immunoSEQ 96-well plate was sequenced on a separate single-read 150-cycle Illumina NextSeq 550 flow cell. Concerning the study's data processing: The immunoSEQ output contained only junctional sequences without quality scores, so filtering could not match that applied to full-length reads. Sequences were annotated with PyIR, a Python wrapper for IgBLAST v1.9, and V/J genes and CDR3 were assigned using IMGT germline references. Reads were filtered out if the reads had weak V/J assignments (E-value above 1e-6), no CDR3, stop codons, out-of-frame junctions, or ambiguous translated residues. V3J clonotypes were defined as sequences sharing the same inferred V gene, J gene, and CDR3 amino acid sequence. The percentage overlap between two repertoires was calculated by dividing the number of shared unique clonotypes by the size of the smaller repertoire. Repertoire richness was assessed with RTK rarefaction, the Chao1 estimator, and Recon v2.1 estimates of unobserved clonotypes. For all TCRbeta clonotypes obtained by the gDNA method from a few donors, generation probabilities were computed with OLGA. Held by TCRdb, this immuneACCESS table contains in-frame sequences only and omits some clones. Under half of the omission traces to an unresolved V gene where checked; the cause of the rest is unknown. Clone size and the V and J calls come from that table; the DNA yielded D and trimming. Across this sample there are about 1 million clones, with roughly 80% seen only once. In total, the top ten clones hold roughly 1.4% of the sample.

Spanning cysteine to phenylalanine, the CDR3 consists of 14 amino acids. The kept DNA is CDR3 alone, 42 bases in frame from the first base. V loses 7 bases at its end and J loses 4 bases; junction bases beyond the gene matches: 6. The CDR1 and CDR2 encoded by the germline V gene are SGHRS and YFSETQ. The donors were healthy, HIV-negative adults who had no recently reported acute infections or vaccinations. All donors were Caucasian adults living in Nashville, Tennessee, USA. CD4+ T cells were enriched through magnetic negative selection, after which naive cells were positively selected on CD45RA and the remaining negative fraction served as the memory subset. Blood was obtained by leukapheresis, after which PBMCs were separated by Ficoll-Histopaque density gradient centrifugation and cryopreserved in liquid nitrogen vapor phase. Analytical flow cytometry was used to check the purity and quantity of every magnetically sorted T cell population. Genomic DNA was isolated from every sorted fraction and measured by UV absorbance on a Nanodrop 2000c.

Sequenced sample: memory CD4+ T cells sorted from blood. According to the study, the label for this sample's cell subset or site signals: CD45RA-negative fraction. The TCR originated in a man between 18 and 35 years old in good health. The sequence joins TRBV5-1 to TRBJ2-1; TRBD1 agrees with 9 junctional bases. The DNA is as follows: TGCGCCAGCTCTCGACAGGGGGATTACAATGAGCAGTTCTTC. It translates to CASSRQGDYNEQFF.